This TCR beta chain appears in the sequencing data of a study of T-cell memory formation after mild COVID-19. The CDR3 spans 14 residues. Germline CDR1 reads SGHRS; CDR2 reads YFSETQ. Unmatched junction bases numbered 4, after V lost 4 bases and J lost 3 bases. The sample holds a few counts of this clonotype. TCRdb independently ran MiXCR on the 5' RACE reads; one entry per CDR3 protein. Of 120,000 to 150,000 distinct CDR3 sequences in the sample, roughly 19% are singletons; the top ten hold 2% to 2.5%. The rearrangement joins TRBV5-1 to TRBJ2-7; 10 nucleotides agree with TRBD2. The TCR sequence derives from an adult woman who had mild COVID-19 (a few samples of this study predate the infection). Cell type and time point are not known. The sequenced sample was PBMCs or a T cell subset sorted from them (not recorded which). The CDR3 DNA sequence: TGCGCCAGCAGCCCCATAGCGGGAGGCTACGAGCAGTACTTC. This gives the protein CASSPIAGGYEQYF.